This T cell receptor beta chain was sequenced during a study of neurological immune-mediated disorders. The sample holds many counts of this clonotype. The antigen remains undetermined. The study's findings and limits: Repertoires from 18 of 34 multiple sclerosis patients grouped phylogenetically into a related-CDR3 cluster, suggesting a possible signature.

MiXCR was run by TCRdb on the 5' RACE reads, yielding one entry per CDR3 protein. The sample lists 45,000 to 55,000 distinct CDR3 sequences, about 5.6% occurring once. The V gene's germline CDR1 is SGHTA and CDR2 FQGNSA. Trimming took 5 bases from V and 0 from J, leaving 13 bases between them. CDR3 size: 15 residues. This clonotype originated in a woman aged 18-29 years with multiple sclerosis. This chain links TRBV7-2 with TRBJ1-2; D gene unclear. Sequenced sample: CD4+ T cells from blood. CDR3 in DNA: TGTGCCAGCAGCCTCCCAAGGGCAGCTAACTATGGCTACACCTTC. Its protein product is CASSLPRAANYGYTF.